This T cell receptor beta chain was found in a study of TIL therapy for anti-PD-1-resistant metastatic lung cancer (dated by TCRdb to the early 2020s). In the study overall: Tumors were harvested prior to any PD-1/PD-L1 blockade, after which nivolumab was administered to patients, and lymphodepletion, expanded TIL infusion and IL-2 were given to patients who progressed. Tumor and peripheral blood T cell receptor beta sequencing was used to track clonotypes across tumor, expanded TIL product and serial blood samples. The cohort was predominantly lung adenocarcinoma, with a handful of EGFR-mutant and two ALK-rearranged tumors, and half of patients were current or former smokers. A median age of roughly 55 years (range about 35-75) and a median tumor PD-L1 proportion score of 6% to 7% were recorded among enrolled patients. Across the cohort, whole-exome sequencing showed a median non-synonymous tumor mutation burden of less than 1.7 mutations per megabase.

With respect to this clone: Its antigen has not been determined. Base-call qualities are not available, and no considerably larger clone is one nucleotide away.

TCR beta CDR3 regions were amplified from genomic DNA by bias-controlled multiplex PCR with the immunoSEQ v3 hsTCRB kit. TCR libraries were sequenced on an Illumina NextSeq 500 to approximately 2 million read pairs for survey level or roughly 4.5-6 million for deep level. On the study's bioinformatics: V, D and J genes were assigned, non-productive sequences were removed, and clonality was reported by immunoSEQ Analyzer software. Repertoires were compared by productive Simpson clonality and by the Morisita overlap index of productive TRB rearrangements between infused TIL and blood. Absolute clonotype counts in blood were estimated as lymphocyte count times CD3+ fraction times the clone's productive frequency. The source is immuneACCESS, and TCRdb retained only in-frame sequences with V and J called. Part of the clones is not carried over; for the studies checked, unresolved V genes explain less than half of this, and the remainder is unexplained. V, J and clone size were drawn from that table, and D and trimming were deduced from the DNA. This sample has around 30,000 clones in its table, and just under 75% of those were observed once. The ten biggest clones cover 2.5% to 3% of the sample.

Paper-wide results and their limitations: The study protocol defined all tumor marker inferences as exploratory. Generalizability was limited because the cohort was highly selected, with more treatment-naive, never-smoker and oncogene-addicted patients included than is typical. Infused TIL clonotypes partially replaced the baseline peripheral repertoire then decayed over months, with no apparent association between persistence and response.

Taken from the germline V gene (reference sequence), the CDR1 and CDR2 loops are SGHKS and YYEKEE. At the junction V is shortened by 4 bases and J by 1 base, with 5 bases in between. CDR3 length: 12 amino acids, cysteine to phenylalanine. Only the CDR3 part of the read is kept: 36 bases, read in frame from the first base. The sample's time point label, in plain terms: pre-treatment sample, taken before nivolumab and TIL therapy. Adults with stage 4 NSCLC were enrolled in a dual-center phase I trial from October 2017 to January 2020. The samples were obtained from a phase I trial that was single-arm and open-label and tested tumor-infiltrating lymphocyte therapy combined with nivolumab in advanced non-small cell lung cancer. Blood mononuclear cells from EDTA tubes were separated on a Ficoll gradient and snap-frozen as pellets, and DNA was extracted from the cells using a Qiagen mini-prep kit.

The chain links TRBV5-5 with TRBJ1-2; the D gene assignment is ambiguous. The sequence was collected from a woman aged 30-79 years with non-small cell lung cancer. This specimen was blood, taken at baseline. This receptor carries the CDR3 CASSANNYGYTF. The sequenced DNA is TGTGCCAGCAGCGCGAATAACTATGGCTACACCTTC. Where the CDR3 stops, the reference TRBV5-5 and TRBJ1-2 genes take over; the full variable domain is DAGVTQSPTHLIKTRGQQVTLRCSPISGHKSVSWYQQVLGQGPQFIFQYYEKEERGRGNFPDRFSARQFPNYSSELNVNALLLGDSALYLCASSANNYGYTFGSGTRLTVV.